The clone carrying this T cell receptor beta chain showed up just a few times. As yet, its antigen is unknown. Looked up from germline, CDR1 is SGHTA and CDR2 is FQGNSA. The germline V and J ends were trimmed by 1 base and 10 bases, with 9 bases remaining between them. The CDR3 consists of 12 residues. Samples from alopecia areata patients were lesional scalp punch biopsies and peripheral blood. The sample originates from a study of CD8+ T cells in alopecia areata. Findings and caveats of the study: Sequencing of scalp samples also captures resident alphabeta T cells of normal skin. Normal scalp showed lower clonality than lesional scalp, especially alopecia totalis/universalis.

As the sequencing template, cDNA was produced by extracting RNA and reverse transcribing it. The repertoire was sequenced with immunoSEQ multiplex PCR; TCRdb's copy has only in-frame clones and lacks some. Altogether more than 95,000 clones are present, approximately 38% being singletons, with the ten largest covering 2.5% to 3.5%. The gene calls are TRBV7-2 and TRBJ2-3, with D tentatively TRBD2 (6 bases). The TCR originated in a human donor with alopecia areata. Sequenced sample: CD4+ T cells sorted from blood. The CDR3 protein is CASSLDSGAQYF. The CDR3 bases are TGTGCCAGCAGCTTAGACTCGGGGGCGCAGTATTTT.